The next 5 T cell receptor beta chains were all read from a single sample in a study of cytomegalovirus exposure and HLA in healthy donors. This PCR relied on a set of 60 Vbeta primers and 13 Jbeta primers. The assay was immunoSEQ multiplex PCR, and TCRdb's table has in-frame clones only and misses some. In the table there are about 160,000 clones, about four fifths of which are singletons. Sequenced: PBMCs. These TCRs come from a male donor in good health and CMV-seropositive.

This clone turned up a few times. The rearrangement joins TRBV7-9 to TRBJ2-1; 8 bases map to TRBD2. The germline CDR1 and CDR2 sequences are SEHNR and FQNEAQ (reference sequence). V shed 5 bases, J shed 3 bases, and the junction held 6 bases outside the gene matches. The CDR3 has 15 residues. CDR3 nucleotide sequence: TGTGCCAGCAGCACCACTAGCGGTTACTACAATGAGCAGTTCTTC. It codes for CASSTTSGYYNEQFF.

In this sample, this clone turned up once. This chain links TRBV27 with TRBJ2-7; TRBD1 aligns across 10 bases. Germline loops: CDR1 MNHEY, CDR2 SMNVEV (reference sequence). This CDR3 comprises 15 residues. V lost 6 bases, J lost 0 bases, and 5 bases stayed unmatched. CDR3: CASSPTGGRSYEQYF. The CDR3 DNA sequence: TGTGCCAGCAGCCCGACAGGGGGCCGCTCCTACGAGCAGTACTTC.

This clone was observed a handful of times. The gene calls are TRBV18 and TRBJ1-1; D is ambiguous. CDR3 length equals 14 residues. Deletions cut 2 bases from V and 0 bases from J, with 7 bases between. CDR1 is KGHSH and CDR2 is LQKENI in the germline V gene. The CDR3 is CASSPMEVNTEAFF. The CDR3 DNA is TGTGCCAGCTCACCAATGGAGGTGAACACTGAAGCTTTCTTT.

The J gene is TRBJ2-7, the V gene TRBV27; TRBD2 matches 7 bases. The CDR3 loop spans 14 amino acids. With 6 bases clipped from V and 5 bases from J, the junction kept 10 bases outside the gene matches. Germline V gene data show CDR1 as MNHEY and CDR2 as SMNVEV (reference sequence). CDR3 nucleotide sequence: TGTGCCAGCAGCCAAAGAAAAGCGGGGAACGAGCAGTACTTC. Translating it yields CASSQRKAGNEQYF.

Worth noting for this clone: One junction end disagrees with the germline gene, perhaps due to a read error. This chain connects TRBV10-2 to TRBJ2-6; 9 bases are a match to TRBD1. Germline V gene sequence: CDR1 WSHSY, CDR2 SAAADI. This CDR3 region has 17 residues. CDR3 amino acids: CASSEVTGGFGANGLTF. The CDR3, as DNA: TGCGCCAGCAGTGAGGTGACAGGGGGTTTTGGGGCCAACGGCCTGACTTTC.